These 18 T cell receptor beta chains originate from one sample sequenced in a study of Tregs in tolerant kidney transplant recipients. Produced via immunoSEQ multiplex PCR; TCRdb's table is partial and in-frame only. The table lists 100,000 or so clones, 93% of them singletons. Recipients received nonmyeloablative bone marrow transplants from related graft donors, with transient mixed chimerism. The source material was CD4+ T cells from blood (PBMCs), sampled 12 months after the transplant. All receptors come from a human patient who received a combined kidney and bone marrow transplant. Some of these T cells may belong to the graft donor.

The chain is built from TRBV6-1 and TRBJ1-3, with D perhaps matching TRBD1 (5 bases). The germline V gene encodes CDR1 MNHNS and CDR2 SASEGT. V was shortened by 6 bases and J by 0 bases, with 12 bases between the two germline ends. This CDR3 region has 15 residues. In nucleotides, the CDR3 is TGTGCCAGCAGCCCCGCTGACAGCTCTGGAAACACCATATATTTT. Its translation: CASSPADSSGNTIYF.

The V and J genes are TRBV25-1 and TRBJ2-7; TRBD2 matches at 8 bases. CDR3 size: 15 residues. Per germline, CDR1 MGHDK and CDR2 SYGVNS. V was pared by 6 bases and J by 0 bases, with 7 bases of the junction left unmatched. CDR3 protein: CASRNSGTHSYEQYF. CDR3 coding DNA: TGTGCCAGCAGAAATAGCGGGACTCACTCCTACGAGCAGTACTTC.

The V and J genes are TRBV4-2 and TRBJ1-1; tentative D call: TRBD1 (5 bases). Looked up from germline, CDR1 is LGHNA and CDR2 is YNFKEQ. The V end lost 0 bases, the J end lost 4 bases, and 9 bases lay between the germline ends. This CDR3 region has 14 residues. The CDR3 sequence: CASSQDAGSTEAFF. In DNA, the CDR3 is TGTGCCAGCAGCCAAGATGCAGGGTCCACTGAAGCTTTCTTT.

J is TRBJ1-1 and V is TRBV18, with unresolved D. Trimming shortened V by 2 bases and J by 2 bases, and 9 bases separated the two germline ends. From germline, CDR1 is KGHSH and CDR2 LQKENI. The CDR3 loop spans 14 amino acids. The CDR3 DNA is TGTGCCAGCTCACCATCAGGAGGCAACACTGAAGCTTTCTTT. Protein product: CASSPSGGNTEAFF.

A note on this clone: Other DNA sequences in the sample encode the same CDR3. This rearrangement joins TRBV7-9 to TRBJ1-6; 10 nucleotides align to TRBD1. This CDR3 spans 15 amino acids. V trimming: 4 bases; J trimming: 7 bases; junction bases outside the gene matches: 4. Germline-derived CDR1 and CDR2 are SEHNR and FQNEAQ (reference sequence). The CDR3 spells CASSSGQGTNSPLHF. The CDR3 region has the DNA TGTGCCAGCAGCTCGGGACAGGGGACGAATTCACCCCTCCACTTT.

V gene TRBV5-1 combines with J gene TRBJ2-3, with 9 bases that match TRBD1. The CDR3 is 16 amino acids. Germline CDR1 and CDR2: SGHRS and YFSETQ. V was clipped by 7 bases and J by 0 bases; unmatched bases: 9. Here the CDR3 reads CASGETGGFSTDTQYF. The CDR3 nucleotides read TGCGCCAGCGGGGAGACAGGGGGTTTCAGCACAGATACGCAGTATTTT.

There are a few counts of this clone. The rearrangement links TRBV9 to TRBJ2-1, with D possibly TRBD2 on 6 matching bases. From germline, CDR1 is SGDLS and CDR2 YYNGEE. The CDR3 length is 15 residues. The ends were cut back, 0 bases at V and 0 bases at J, with 7 bases in the middle. DNA of the CDR3: TGTGCCAGCAGCGTAGTGGACTACTCCTACAATGAGCAGTTCTTC. Protein sequence: CASSVVDYSYNEQFF.

The J gene is TRBJ2-3, the V gene TRBV5-1; possibly TRBD2 for D (6 bases). There are 14 residues in the CDR3. The germline V gene encodes CDR1 SGHRS and CDR2 YFSETQ. V was pared by 1 base and J by 4 bases, with 10 bases between. CDR3 loop: CASSLMVAADTQYF. The CDR3 nucleotides read TGCGCCAGCAGCTTGATGGTAGCGGCAGATACGCAGTATTTT.

The chain employs TRBV9 and TRBJ2-5, with D possibly matching TRBD2 (5 bases). Per germline, CDR1 SGDLS and CDR2 YYNGEE. V was cut by 2 bases and J by 1 base, with 9 bases left in between. The CDR3 spans 14 residues. In DNA form, the CDR3 reads TGTGCCAGCAGCGTGGGTAGCGCCCAAGAGACCCAGTACTTC. Translation gives CASSVGSAQETQYF.

The gene calls are TRBV27 and TRBJ2-7, with 8 nucleotides matching TRBD2. The germline V gene encodes CDR1 MNHEY and CDR2 SMNVEV (reference sequence). V gave up 2 bases and J gave up 4 bases; unmatched junction bases: 4. The CDR3 sequence is 14 residues long. The CDR3 region has the DNA TGTGCCAGCAGTTTAGGGACTAGAGGGTACGAGCAGTACTTC. Amino acid sequence: CASSLGTRGYEQYF.

This clone was counted a single time. This chain links TRBV7-9 with TRBJ2-3, with a possible D match to TRBD2 (5 bases). The V and J ends lost 7 bases and 7 bases respectively, with 21 bases between them. Germline-derived CDR1 and CDR2 are SEHNR and FQNEAQ (reference sequence). The length of the CDR3 is 15 residues. CDR3 amino acids: CASIPRSGPTNTQYF. CDR3 DNA sequence: TGTGCCAGCATTCCCCGGAGCGGACCCACTAATACGCAGTATTTT.

This chain links TRBV27 with TRBJ1-4; D is undetermined. The CDR3 is made up of 18 amino acids. V shed 3 bases and J shed 3 bases, with 20 bases lying between them. Germline V gives CDR1 MNHEY, CDR2 SMNVEV (reference sequence). The CDR3 nucleotides are TGTGCCAGCAGTTTGATACCCTATGGGTCGGGAGCTAATGAAAAACTGTTTTTT. Amino acid sequence: CASSLIPYGSGANEKLFF.

V is TRBV18 and J is TRBJ1-1; D is ambiguous. Deletions cut 2 bases from V and 0 bases from J, with 10 bases between. The CDR3 has 15 amino acids. Germline CDR1 KGHSH, CDR2 LQKENI. The CDR3 nucleotides read TGTGCCAGCTCACCATACGGGTCCATGAACACTGAAGCTTTCTTT. Amino acid sequence: CASSPYGSMNTEAFF.

On this clone: Other DNA sequences in this specimen translate into the identical CDR3. V gene TRBV5-4 combines with J gene TRBJ2-7; D gene uncertain. Deletions cut 0 bases from V and 0 bases from J, with 4 bases between. CDR1 is SGHNT, CDR2 YYREEE, per germline (reference sequence). CDR3 length equals 13 residues. The CDR3 nucleotides read TGTGCCAGCAGCTTGGGCAGCTCCTACGAGCAGTACTTC. Translation gives CASSLGSSYEQYF.

V gene TRBV11-2 combines with J gene TRBJ2-2; D perhaps matches TRBD2 (6 bases). V lost 5 bases, J lost 6 bases, and 19 bases lay in between. CDR3 length: 16 residues. Germline V gene sequence: CDR1 SGHAT, CDR2 FQNNGV. The CDR3 DNA follows: TGTGCCAGCAGCCCAGATGGCCGGACTATCCCCGGGGAGCTGTTTTTT. Protein sequence: CASSPDGRTIPGELFF. Supplemented by reference TRBV11-2 and TRBJ2-2, the full variable domain reads EAGVAQSPRYKIIEKRQSVAFWCNPISGHATLYWYQQILGQGPKLLIQFQNNGVVDDSQLPKDRFSAERLKGVDSTLKIQPAKLEDSAVYLCASSPDGRTIPGELFFGEGSRLTVL.

By frequency in the sample, this clone is medium-sized. The J gene is TRBJ1-1, the V gene TRBV5-1, with D tentatively TRBD1 (6 bases). This CDR3 spans 15 amino acids. Trimming took off 4 bases at V and 5 bases at J, with 18 bases between the two ends. In germline, CDR1 is SGHRS, CDR2 YFSETQ. This chain's CDR3 is CASSLKPPGDTEAFF. CDR3 nucleotides: TGCGCCAGCAGCCTAAAACCTCCAGGGGATACTGAAGCTTTCTTT.

The J gene is TRBJ2-5, the V gene TRBV29-1, with D maybe TRBD2 (6 bases). The CDR3 is 19 residues long. The germline V and J ends were trimmed by 8 bases and 6 bases, with 37 bases remaining between them. Germline V gives CDR1 SQVTM, CDR2 ANQGSEA. The CDR3 coding sequence is TGCAGCCTTAAAGCGTTGGGAGTCCGGACCGGGGGAGGCTTGAAGACCCAGTACTTC. It yields the protein CSLKALGVRTGGGLKTQYF.

The rearrangement links TRBV29-1 to TRBJ1-1; D is perhaps TRBD1 (6 bases). The CDR3 is 14 residues long. Trimming removed 3 bases from V and 5 bases from J, with 16 bases in between. Germline values: CDR1 SQVTM, CDR2 ANQGSEA. The CDR3 nucleotides read TGCAGCGTTGATGTGGGGGCGAAGGCGACTGAAGCTTTCTTT. Translation: CSVDVGAKATEAFF.